This T cell receptor (beta chain) was observed in a study of cytomegalovirus exposure and HLA in healthy donors. PCR involved 60 Vbeta and 13 Jbeta primers. Generated by immunoSEQ multiplex PCR, the TCRdb table keeps only in-frame clones and is missing some. The sample holds over 65,000 clones, more than 60% seen once. In its sample, this clone was seen a few times. The sequencing input was PBMCs. The TCR was taken from a middle-aged man in good health and CMV-seronegative.

The CDR3 DNA reads TGCGCCAGCAGCTTACCCACAGATCCCGGGGAGCTGTTTTTT. It codes for CASSLPTDPGELFF. V is TRBV5-1 and J is TRBJ2-2; D is ambiguous. Germline CDR1 and CDR2: SGHRS and YFSETQ. This CDR3 is 14 amino acids long. V lost 2 bases to trimming and J lost 6 bases, with 11 bases between them.